The clone carrying this TCR beta chain was picked up a small number of times. Its antigen is not known. The entry originates in a study of cytomegalovirus exposure and HLA in healthy donors. Study observations and caveats: For cytomegalovirus status, the classifier reportedly gave diagnoses with high specificity and sensitivity.

Data came from immunoSEQ multiplex PCR; TCRdb stores just in-frame clones and leaves some out. Among hundreds of thousands of clones, more than 80% were seen once, and the ten largest hold roughly 0.83%. The CDR3 consists of 17 residues. V was pared by 3 bases and J by 7 bases, with 13 bases of the junction left unmatched. The germline V gene has CDR1 LNHDA and CDR2 SQIVND (reference sequence). This sequence was found in a woman aged 18-29 years in good health and CMV-seronegative. The specimen sequenced was PBMCs. The V call is TRBV19, the J call TRBJ1-5; 9 bases are a match to TRBD1. In DNA form, the CDR3 reads TGTGCCAGTAGTATTAGACCACAGGGGGCGGGCAGGCAGCCCCAGCATTTT. It translates to CASSIRPQGAGRQPQHF.